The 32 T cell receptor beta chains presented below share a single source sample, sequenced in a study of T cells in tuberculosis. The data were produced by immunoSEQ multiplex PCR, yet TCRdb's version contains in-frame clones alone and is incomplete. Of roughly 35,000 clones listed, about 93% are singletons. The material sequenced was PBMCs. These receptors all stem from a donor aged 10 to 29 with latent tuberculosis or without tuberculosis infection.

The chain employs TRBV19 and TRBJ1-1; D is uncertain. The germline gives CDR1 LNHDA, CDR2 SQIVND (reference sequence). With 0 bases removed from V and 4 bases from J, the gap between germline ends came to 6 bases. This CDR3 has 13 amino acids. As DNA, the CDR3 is TGTGCCAGTAGTATAGATCCCGGCACTGAAGCTTTCTTT. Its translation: CASSIDPGTEAFF.

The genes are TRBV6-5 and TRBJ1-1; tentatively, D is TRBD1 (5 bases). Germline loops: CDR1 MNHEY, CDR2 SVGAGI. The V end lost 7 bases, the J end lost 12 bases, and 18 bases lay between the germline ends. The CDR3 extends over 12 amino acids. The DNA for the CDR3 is TGTGCCAGCACACCTCTAAAGGGGCGCCCTTTCTTT. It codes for CASTPLKGRPFF.

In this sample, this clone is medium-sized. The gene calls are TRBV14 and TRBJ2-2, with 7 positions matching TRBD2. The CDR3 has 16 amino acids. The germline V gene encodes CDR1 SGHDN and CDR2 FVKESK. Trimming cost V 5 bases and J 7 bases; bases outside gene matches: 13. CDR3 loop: CASSSQAGVRIGELFF. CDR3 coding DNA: TGTGCCAGCAGCTCCCAGGCGGGGGTTCGGATCGGGGAGCTGTTTTTT.

The CDR3 DNA reads TGCGCCAGCAACGACAGGGCCTACGAGCAGTACTTC. Amino acids: CASNDRAYEQYF. The rearrangement joins TRBV10-2 to TRBJ2-7; 7 nucleotides agree with TRBD1. This CDR3 comprises 12 residues. V trimming: 7 bases; J trimming: 2 bases; junction bases outside the gene matches: 2. Germline V gives CDR1 WSHSY, CDR2 SAAADI.

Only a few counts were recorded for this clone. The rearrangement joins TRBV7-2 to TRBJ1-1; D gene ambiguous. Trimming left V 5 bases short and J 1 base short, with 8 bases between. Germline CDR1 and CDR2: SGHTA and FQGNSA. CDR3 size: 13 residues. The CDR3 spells CASSPTRNTEAFF. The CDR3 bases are TGTGCCAGCAGCCCCACGAGGAACACTGAAGCTTTCTTT.

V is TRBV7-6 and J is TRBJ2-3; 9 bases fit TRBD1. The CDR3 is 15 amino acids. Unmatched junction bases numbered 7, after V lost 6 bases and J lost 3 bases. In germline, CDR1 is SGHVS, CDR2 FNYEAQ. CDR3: CASSPDRGATDTQYF. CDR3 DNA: TGTGCCAGCAGTCCTGACAGGGGGGCGACAGATACGCAGTATTTT.

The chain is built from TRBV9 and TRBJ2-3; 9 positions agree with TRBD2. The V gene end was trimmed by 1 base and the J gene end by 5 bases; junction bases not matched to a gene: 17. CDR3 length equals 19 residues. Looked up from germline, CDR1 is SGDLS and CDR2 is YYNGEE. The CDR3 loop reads CASSVTRGGSGGLEDTQYF. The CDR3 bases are TGTGCCAGCAGCGTAACCCGAGGAGGTAGCGGGGGCTTAGAAGATACGCAGTATTTT.

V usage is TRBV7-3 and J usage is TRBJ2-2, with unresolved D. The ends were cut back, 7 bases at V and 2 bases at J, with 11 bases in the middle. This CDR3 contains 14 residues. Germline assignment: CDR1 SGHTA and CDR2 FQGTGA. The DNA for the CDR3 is TGTGCCAGCACCCCCGAGGTTAACACCGGGGAGCTGTTTTTT. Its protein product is CASTPEVNTGELFF.

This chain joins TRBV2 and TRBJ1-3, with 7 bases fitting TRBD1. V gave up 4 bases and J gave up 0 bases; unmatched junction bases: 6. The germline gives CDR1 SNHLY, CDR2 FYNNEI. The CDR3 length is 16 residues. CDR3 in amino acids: CASSGDRPSSGNTIYF. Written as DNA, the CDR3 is TGTGCCAGCAGTGGGGACAGACCGAGCTCTGGAAACACCATATATTTT.

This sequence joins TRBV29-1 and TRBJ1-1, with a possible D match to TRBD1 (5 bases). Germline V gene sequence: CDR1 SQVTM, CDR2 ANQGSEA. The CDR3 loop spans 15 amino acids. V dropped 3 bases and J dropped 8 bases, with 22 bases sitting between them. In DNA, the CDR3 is TGCAGCGTTGACCCGGGAGTCCAGGGACTACTCGAAGCTTTCTTT. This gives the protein CSVDPGVQGLLEAFF. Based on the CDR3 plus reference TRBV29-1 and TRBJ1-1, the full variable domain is SAVISQKPSRDICQRGTSLTIQCQVDSQVTMMFWYRQQPGQSLTLIATANQGSEATYESGFVIDKFPISRPNLTFSTLTVSNMSPEDSSIYLCSVDPGVQGLLEAFFGQGTRLTVV.

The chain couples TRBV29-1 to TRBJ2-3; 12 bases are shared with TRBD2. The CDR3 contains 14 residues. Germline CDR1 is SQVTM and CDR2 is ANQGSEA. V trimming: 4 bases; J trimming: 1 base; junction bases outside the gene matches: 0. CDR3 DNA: TGCAGCGTTGGGACTAGCGGGGGCACAGATACGCAGTATTTT. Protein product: CSVGTSGGTDTQYF.

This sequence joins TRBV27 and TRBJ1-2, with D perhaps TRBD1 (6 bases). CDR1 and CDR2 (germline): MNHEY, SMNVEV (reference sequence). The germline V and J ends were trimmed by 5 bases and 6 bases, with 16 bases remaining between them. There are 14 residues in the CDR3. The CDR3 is CASSPIGTPDGYTF. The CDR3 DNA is TGTGCCAGCAGTCCCATCGGGACACCGGATGGCTACACCTTC.

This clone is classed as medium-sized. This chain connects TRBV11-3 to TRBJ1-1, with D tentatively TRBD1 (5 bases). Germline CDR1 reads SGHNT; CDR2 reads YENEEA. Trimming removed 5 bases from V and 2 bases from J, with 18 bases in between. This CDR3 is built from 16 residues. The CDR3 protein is CASSPPVRQLNTEAFF. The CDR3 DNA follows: TGTGCCAGCAGCCCGCCGGTGAGACAGCTAAACACTGAAGCTTTCTTT.

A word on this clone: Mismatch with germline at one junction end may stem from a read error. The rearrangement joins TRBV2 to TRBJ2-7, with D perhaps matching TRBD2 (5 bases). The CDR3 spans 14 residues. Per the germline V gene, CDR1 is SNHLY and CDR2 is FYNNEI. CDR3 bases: TGTGCCAGCGCGACGGGGAGCCGAGCGACCCCGGAGGACTTC. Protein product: CASATGSRATPEDF. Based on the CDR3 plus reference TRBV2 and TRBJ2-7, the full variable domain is EPEVTQTPSHQVTQMGQEVILRCVPISNHLYFYWYRQILGQKVEFLVSFYNNEISEKSEIFDDQFSVERPDGSNFTLKIRSTKLEDSAMYFCASATGSRATPEDFGPGTRLTVT.

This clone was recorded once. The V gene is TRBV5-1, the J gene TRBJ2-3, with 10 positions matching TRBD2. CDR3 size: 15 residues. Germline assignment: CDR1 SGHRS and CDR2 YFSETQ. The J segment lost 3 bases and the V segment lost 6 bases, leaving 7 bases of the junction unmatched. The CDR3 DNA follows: TGCGCCAGCAACCCAGCGGGGGGGCGTACAGATACGCAGTATTTT. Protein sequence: CASNPAGGRTDTQYF.

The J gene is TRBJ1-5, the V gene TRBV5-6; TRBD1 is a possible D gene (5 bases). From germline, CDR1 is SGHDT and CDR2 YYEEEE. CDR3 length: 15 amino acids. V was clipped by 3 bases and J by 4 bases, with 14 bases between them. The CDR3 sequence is CASSSGTEYNQPQHF. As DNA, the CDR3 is TGTGCCAGCAGCTCCGGGACTGAATATAATCAGCCCCAGCATTTT.

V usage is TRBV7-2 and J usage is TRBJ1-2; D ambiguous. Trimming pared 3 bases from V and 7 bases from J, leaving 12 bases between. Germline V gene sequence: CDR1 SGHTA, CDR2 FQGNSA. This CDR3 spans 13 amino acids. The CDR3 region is CASSLVLGGGYTF. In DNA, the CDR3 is TGTGCCAGCAGCTTGGTCTTAGGCGGTGGCTACACCTTC. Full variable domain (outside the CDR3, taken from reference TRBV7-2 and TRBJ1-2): GAGVSQSPSNKVTEKGKDVELRCDPISGHTALYWYRQSLGQGLEFLIYFQGNSAPDKSGLPSDRFSAERTGGSVSTLTIQRTQQEDSAVYLCASSLVLGGGYTFGSGTRLTVV.

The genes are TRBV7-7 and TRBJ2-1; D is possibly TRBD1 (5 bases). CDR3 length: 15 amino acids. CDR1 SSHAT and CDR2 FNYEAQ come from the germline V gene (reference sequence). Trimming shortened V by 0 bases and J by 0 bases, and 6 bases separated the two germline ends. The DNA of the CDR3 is TGTGCCAGCAGCTTAGCGCAGGGCTCCTACAATGAGCAGTTCTTC. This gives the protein CASSLAQGSYNEQFF.

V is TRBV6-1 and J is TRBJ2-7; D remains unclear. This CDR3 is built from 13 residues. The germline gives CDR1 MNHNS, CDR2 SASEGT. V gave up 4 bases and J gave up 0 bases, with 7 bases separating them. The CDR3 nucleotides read TGTGCCAGCAGTGCAAGTAGCTCCTACGAGCAGTACTTC. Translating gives CASSASSSYEQYF.

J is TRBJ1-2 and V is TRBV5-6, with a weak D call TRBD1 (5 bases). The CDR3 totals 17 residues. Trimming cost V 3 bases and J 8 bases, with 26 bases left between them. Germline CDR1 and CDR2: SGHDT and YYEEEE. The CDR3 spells CASSWEAGELLEGGYTF. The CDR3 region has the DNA TGTGCCAGCAGCTGGGAGGCGGGGGAGCTTTTAGAGGGCGGCTACACCTTC. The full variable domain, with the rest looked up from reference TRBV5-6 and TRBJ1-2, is DAGVTQSPTHLIKTRGQQVTLRCSPKSGHDTVSWYQQALGQGPQFIFQYYEEEERQRGNFPDRFSGHQFPNYSSELNVNALLLGDSALYLCASSWEAGELLEGGYTFGSGTRLTVV.

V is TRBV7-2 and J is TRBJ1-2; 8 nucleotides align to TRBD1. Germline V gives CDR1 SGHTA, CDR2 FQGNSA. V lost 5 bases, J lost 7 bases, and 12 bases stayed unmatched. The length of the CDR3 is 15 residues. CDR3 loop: CASSRQSQGAGGYTF. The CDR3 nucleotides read TGTGCCAGCAGCCGACAATCGCAGGGGGCTGGTGGCTACACCTTC.

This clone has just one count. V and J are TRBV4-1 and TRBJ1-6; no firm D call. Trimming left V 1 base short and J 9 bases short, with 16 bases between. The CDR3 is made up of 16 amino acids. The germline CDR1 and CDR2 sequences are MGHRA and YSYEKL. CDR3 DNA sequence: TGCGCCAGCAGCCAAGCGGGTGCGACGATTGGTTCACCCCTCCACTTT. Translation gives CASSQAGATIGSPLHF.

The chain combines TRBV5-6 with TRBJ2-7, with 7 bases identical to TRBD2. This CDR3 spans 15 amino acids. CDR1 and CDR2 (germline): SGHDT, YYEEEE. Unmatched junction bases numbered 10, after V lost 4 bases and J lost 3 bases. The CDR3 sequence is CASSPWTSQYYEQYF. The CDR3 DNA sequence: TGTGCCAGCAGCCCCTGGACTAGTCAGTACTACGAGCAGTACTTC.

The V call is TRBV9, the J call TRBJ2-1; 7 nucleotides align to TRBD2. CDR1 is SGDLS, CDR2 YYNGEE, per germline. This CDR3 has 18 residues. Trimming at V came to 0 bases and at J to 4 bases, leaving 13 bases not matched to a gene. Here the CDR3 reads CASSVDGFRQRGYNEQFF. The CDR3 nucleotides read TGTGCCAGCAGCGTAGACGGGTTTAGGCAGCGGGGTTACAATGAGCAGTTCTTC.

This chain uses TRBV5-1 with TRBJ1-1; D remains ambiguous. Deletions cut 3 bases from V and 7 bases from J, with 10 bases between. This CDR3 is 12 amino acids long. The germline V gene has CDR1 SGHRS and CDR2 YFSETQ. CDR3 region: CASSWEKGEAFF. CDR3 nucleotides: TGCGCCAGCAGCTGGGAGAAGGGTGAAGCTTTCTTT.

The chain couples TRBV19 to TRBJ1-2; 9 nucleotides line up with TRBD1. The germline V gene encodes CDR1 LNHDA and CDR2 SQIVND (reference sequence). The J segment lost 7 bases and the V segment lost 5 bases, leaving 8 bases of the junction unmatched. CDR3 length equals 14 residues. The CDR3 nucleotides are TGTGCCAGTAGTGCCTTACAGGGGGCGCTTGGCTACACCTTC. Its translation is CASSALQGALGYTF.

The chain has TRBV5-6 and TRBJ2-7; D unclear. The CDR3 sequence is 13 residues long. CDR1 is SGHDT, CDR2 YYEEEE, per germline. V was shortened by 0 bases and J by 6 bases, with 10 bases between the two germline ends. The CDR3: CASSLVLVGEQYF. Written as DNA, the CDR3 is TGTGCCAGCAGCTTGGTACTGGTCGGCGAGCAGTACTTC.

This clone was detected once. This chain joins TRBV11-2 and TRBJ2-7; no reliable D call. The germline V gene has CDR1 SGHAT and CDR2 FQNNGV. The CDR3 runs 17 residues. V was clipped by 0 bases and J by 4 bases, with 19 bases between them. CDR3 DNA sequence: TGTGCCAGCAGCTTAGAAGCGACGGCTGCCCGGAATTACGAGCAGTACTTC. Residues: CASSLEATAARNYEQYF.

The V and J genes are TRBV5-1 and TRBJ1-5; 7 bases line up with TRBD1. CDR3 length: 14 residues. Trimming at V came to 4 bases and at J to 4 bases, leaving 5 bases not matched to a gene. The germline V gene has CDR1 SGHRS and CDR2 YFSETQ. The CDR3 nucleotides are TGCGCCAGCAGCCCGGGACAGACTAATCAGCCCCAGCATTTT. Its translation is CASSPGQTNQPQHF.

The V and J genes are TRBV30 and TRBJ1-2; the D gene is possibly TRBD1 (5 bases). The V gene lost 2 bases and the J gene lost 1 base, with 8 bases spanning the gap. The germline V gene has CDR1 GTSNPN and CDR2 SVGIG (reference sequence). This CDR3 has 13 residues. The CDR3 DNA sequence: TGTGCCTGGAGTACGGGGGGTAACTATGGCTACACCTTC. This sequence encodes CAWSTGGNYGYTF.

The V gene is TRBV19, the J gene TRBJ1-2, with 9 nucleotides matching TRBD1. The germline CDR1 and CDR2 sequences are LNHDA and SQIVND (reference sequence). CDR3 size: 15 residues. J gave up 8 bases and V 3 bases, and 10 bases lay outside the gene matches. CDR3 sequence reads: CASSIPKTGGTGYTF. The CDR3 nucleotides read TGTGCCAGTAGTATTCCTAAGACAGGGGGGACAGGCTACACCTTC.

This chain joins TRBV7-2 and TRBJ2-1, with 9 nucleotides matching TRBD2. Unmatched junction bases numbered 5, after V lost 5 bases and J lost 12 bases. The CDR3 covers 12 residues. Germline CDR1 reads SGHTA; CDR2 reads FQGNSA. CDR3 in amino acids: CASSEGLATQFF. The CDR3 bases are TGTGCCAGCAGCGAGGGACTAGCTACGCAGTTCTTC.